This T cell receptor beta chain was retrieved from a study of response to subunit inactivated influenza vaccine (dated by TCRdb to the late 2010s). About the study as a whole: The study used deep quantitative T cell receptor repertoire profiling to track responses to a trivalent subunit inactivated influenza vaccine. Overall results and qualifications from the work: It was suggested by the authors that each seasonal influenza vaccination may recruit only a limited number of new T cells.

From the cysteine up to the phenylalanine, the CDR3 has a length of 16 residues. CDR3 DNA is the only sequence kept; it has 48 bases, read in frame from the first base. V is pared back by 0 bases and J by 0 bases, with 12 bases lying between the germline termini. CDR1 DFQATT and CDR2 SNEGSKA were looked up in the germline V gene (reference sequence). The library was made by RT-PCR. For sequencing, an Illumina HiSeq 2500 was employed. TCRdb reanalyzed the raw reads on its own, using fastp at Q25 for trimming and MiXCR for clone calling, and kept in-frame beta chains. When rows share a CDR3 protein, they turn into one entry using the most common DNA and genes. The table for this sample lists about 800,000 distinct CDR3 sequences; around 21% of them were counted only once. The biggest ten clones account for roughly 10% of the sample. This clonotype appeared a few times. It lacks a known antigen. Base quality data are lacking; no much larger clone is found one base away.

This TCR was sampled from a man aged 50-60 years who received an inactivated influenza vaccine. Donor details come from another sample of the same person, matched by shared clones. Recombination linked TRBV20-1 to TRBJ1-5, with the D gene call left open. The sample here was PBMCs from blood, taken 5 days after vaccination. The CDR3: CSARDPARYSNQPQHF. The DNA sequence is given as TGCAGTGCTAGAGATCCGGCCAGGTATAGCAATCAGCCCCAGCATTTT.